The 30 T cell receptor beta chains below all came from one sample that was sequenced in a study of blood T cell repertoires in COVID-19. The assay was immunoSEQ multiplex PCR, and TCRdb's table has in-frame clones only and misses some. The sample shows 65,000 to 85,000 clones, around nine tenths of them seen only once. The sample was peripheral blood. All receptors derive from a woman aged 18-29 years with acute or convalescent COVID-19.

In DNA form, the CDR3 reads TGTGCCAGCAGAAGAGACAGCTCTATGAACACTGAAGCTTTCTTT. Translating gives CASRRDSSMNTEAFF. This chain uses TRBV5-4 with TRBJ1-1, with a possible D match to TRBD1 (5 bases). CDR1 SGHNT and CDR2 YYREEE come from the germline V gene (reference sequence). Trimming took 5 bases from V and 0 from J, leaving 14 bases between them. The CDR3 spans 15 residues. Complete variable domain (other parts from reference TRBV5-4 and TRBJ1-1): ETGVTQSPTHLIKTRGQQVTLRCSSQSGHNTVSWYQQALGQGPQFIFQYYREEENGRGNFPPRFSGLQFPNYSSELNVNALELDDSALYLCASRRDSSMNTEAFFGQGTRLTVV.

The chain employs TRBV6-5 and TRBJ2-1; D perhaps matches TRBD1 (6 bases). The V gene's germline CDR1 is MNHEY and CDR2 SVGAGI. V was trimmed by 5 bases and J by 9 bases, leaving 8 bases between them. This CDR3 is built from 11 residues. The CDR3 loop reads CASSRRGEQFF. The CDR3 DNA reads TGTGCCAGCAGTCGCAGGGGTGAGCAGTTCTTC.

The chain links TRBV3-1 (or the pseudogene TRBV3-2) to TRBJ2-5, with TRBD2 matching 11 bases. The germline V gene has CDR1 LGHDT and CDR2 YNNKEL (reference sequence). The length of the CDR3 is 16 residues. Trimming took 0 bases from V and 2 from J; bases not matched to a gene: 2. The CDR3 here is CASSQDLAGGQETQYF. The DNA of the CDR3 is TGTGCCAGCAGCCAAGATTTAGCGGGGGGGCAAGAGACCCAGTACTTC.

The chain carries TRBV4-1 and TRBJ1-3, with a possible D match to TRBD1 (5 bases). The CDR3 is made up of 15 amino acids. CDR1 and CDR2 (germline): MGHRA, YSYEKL. V was cut by 8 bases and J by 5 bases, with 19 bases left in between. Here the CDR3 reads CASAQGTGGRNTIYF. CDR3 nucleotides: TGCGCCAGCGCCCAGGGAACAGGAGGGAGAAACACCATATATTTT.

This clone has only a few counts. The chain joins TRBV27 to TRBJ1-5; TRBD1 agrees at 7 bases. The CDR3 has 16 amino acids. V dropped 2 bases and J dropped 1; count of bases not matched to a gene: 5. The germline CDR1 and CDR2 sequences are MNHEY and SMNVEV (reference sequence). Here the CDR3 DNA reads TGTGCCAGCAGTTTAAGGTTGGGACAGAGCAATCAGCCCCAGCATTTT. Protein: CASSLRLGQSNQPQHF.

The chain links TRBV18 to TRBJ1-4, with D maybe TRBD1 (5 bases). Between the trimmed V and J ends, which lost 6 bases and 3 bases, there was a span of 14 bases. The germline V gene has CDR1 KGHSH and CDR2 LQKENI. This CDR3 has 15 amino acids. The CDR3, as DNA: TGTGCCAGCTCCCCTACGACAGTTGCTAATGAAAAACTGTTTTTT. It specifies CASSPTTVANEKLFF.

The chain links TRBV4-2 to TRBJ2-5; 7 bases agree with TRBD1. The CDR3 extends over 18 amino acids. The germline gives CDR1 LGHNA, CDR2 YNFKEQ. The ends lost 0 bases at V and 4 bases at J; junction bases unmatched: 14. The CDR3 DNA reads as TGTGCCAGCAGCCAAGATATCATCGGGACAGATGGGACAGAGACCCAGTACTTC. The encoded protein is CASSQDIIGTDGTETQYF.

The chain carries TRBV7-9 and TRBJ1-2, with unresolved D. Trimming took off 5 bases at V and 5 bases at J, with 18 bases between the two ends. Germline V gives CDR1 SEHNR, CDR2 FQNEAQ (reference sequence). This CDR3 contains 15 residues. The CDR3 bases are TGTGCCAGCAGCGACCTCAATTCGGGGTTTTATGGCTACACCTTC. Translating it yields CASSDLNSGFYGYTF.

The V and J genes are TRBV3-1 (or the pseudogene TRBV3-2) and TRBJ1-2, with a tentative D call TRBD1 (6 bases). Trimming cost V 0 bases and J 4 bases, with 15 bases left between them. The CDR3 sequence is 16 residues long. Germline V gene data show CDR1 as LGHDT and CDR2 as YNNKEL (reference sequence). Written as DNA, the CDR3 is TGTGCCAGCAGCCAAGAAACCAGGGGTTCTAGCTATGGCTACACCTTC. Protein: CASSQETRGSSYGYTF.

The V call is TRBV2, the J call TRBJ2-7, with D perhaps matching TRBD1 (5 bases). The CDR3 runs 14 residues. CDR1 and CDR2 from the germline V gene are SNHLY and FYNNEI. V was shortened by 6 bases and J by 0 bases, with 12 bases between the two germline ends. This CDR3 is CASRVDSFSYEQYF. The CDR3 coding sequence is TGTGCCAGCAGGGTAGACAGTTTCTCCTACGAGCAGTACTTC. Combining the CDR3 with reference TRBV2 and TRBJ2-7 gives the whole variable domain EPEVTQTPSHQVTQMGQEVILRCVPISNHLYFYWYRQILGQKVEFLVSFYNNEISEKSEIFDDQFSVERPDGSNFTLKIRSTKLEDSAMYFCASRVDSFSYEQYFGPGTRLTVT.

The chain is built from TRBV28 and TRBJ1-2; TRBD1 matches 8 bases. The CDR3 length is 15 residues. V trimming: 2 bases; J trimming: 3 bases; junction bases outside the gene matches: 5. CDR1 MDHEN and CDR2 SYDVKM come from the germline V gene. CDR3 region: CASSLQGAPDYGYTF. The CDR3 DNA sequence: TGTGCCAGCAGTTTACAGGGGGCCCCTGACTATGGCTACACCTTC.

The rearrangement links TRBV19 to TRBJ2-1, with 11 bases aligning to TRBD2. Germline V gene data show CDR1 as LNHDA and CDR2 as SQIVND (reference sequence). V shed 6 bases and J 2 bases; nucleotides not matched to a gene: 3. The CDR3 sequence is 15 residues long. CDR3 in DNA: TGTGCCAGTAGGGTAGCGGGAGGGCCCTACAATGAGCAGTTCTTC. Its translation: CASRVAGGPYNEQFF.

The V and J genes are TRBV28 and TRBJ1-4; no reliable D call. This CDR3 contains 12 residues. V was pared by 8 bases and J by 4 bases, with 8 bases between. Germline CDR1 reads MDHEN; CDR2 reads SYDVKM. CDR3 DNA: TGTGCCAGCGGTCGGGGTAATGAAAAACTGTTTTTT. Translation: CASGRGNEKLFF.

The chain couples TRBV6-6 to TRBJ1-1; D not resolved. The CDR3 contains 12 residues. Looked up from germline, CDR1 is MNHNY and CDR2 is SVGAGI (reference sequence). The V end was cut by 5 bases, the J end by 6 bases, with 10 bases between. CDR3: CASSVSGSEAFF. The CDR3 DNA reads as TGTGCCAGCAGTGTCTCCGGGTCTGAAGCTTTCTTT.

The chain employs TRBV7-9 and TRBJ1-2; TRBD1 agrees at 8 bases. CDR3 length: 14 amino acids. V was pared by 4 bases and J by 3 bases, with 4 bases of the junction left unmatched. Per the germline V gene, CDR1 is SEHNR and CDR2 is FQNEAQ (reference sequence). CDR3 loop: CASSSGGAYYGYTF. The CDR3 bases are TGTGCCAGCAGCTCAGGGGGCGCGTACTATGGCTACACCTTC.

The chain recombines TRBV5-1 with TRBJ2-5, with TRBD1 identical over 11 bases. The length of the CDR3 is 16 residues. The trim removed 4 bases at V and 1 base at J, leaving 6 bases unmatched. Germline CDR1 and CDR2: SGHRS and YFSETQ. In DNA form, the CDR3 reads TGCGCCAGCAGCAAGGACAGGGGGCCTCCCCAAGAGACCCAGTACTTC. It codes for CASSKDRGPPQETQYF.

About this clone itself: The junction differs from germline at one of its ends, possibly a read error. The rearrangement uses TRBV6-1 and TRBJ1-1; tentative D call: TRBD1 (5 bases). The CDR3 is 14 residues long. Germline values: CDR1 MNHNS, CDR2 SASEGT. Here the CDR3 DNA reads TGTGCCAGCAGAGACCCGGGACTTGGGGGAATCGAGGTCTTT. The encoded protein is CASRDPGLGGIEVF.

This clone occurred a few times. This chain links TRBV5-1 with TRBJ1-1; D gene unclear. The CDR3 has 14 amino acids. V dropped 1 base and J dropped 4 bases, with 11 bases sitting between them. Per germline, CDR1 SGHRS and CDR2 YFSETQ. The CDR3 region is CASSLREGSTEAFF. For the CDR3, the DNA is TGCGCCAGCAGCTTGCGGGAAGGGAGCACTGAAGCTTTCTTT.

This CDR3 is CASSSQPGQGYGYTF. The CDR3 DNA reads as TGTGCCAGCAGCTCGCAACCCGGACAGGGCTATGGCTACACCTTC. The chain is built from TRBV7-2 and TRBJ1-2, with TRBD1 identical over 8 bases. CDR1 and CDR2 (germline): SGHTA, FQGNSA. V gave up 4 bases and J gave up 4 bases; unmatched junction bases: 8. The CDR3 runs 15 residues.

J is TRBJ1-4 and V is TRBV6-5, with D uncertain. This CDR3 spans 14 amino acids. Per the germline V gene, CDR1 is MNHEY and CDR2 is SVGAGI. V was trimmed by 4 bases and J by 5 bases, leaving 11 bases between them. CDR3 amino acids: CASSLTELNEKLFF. In DNA, the CDR3 is TGTGCCAGCAGTTTGACGGAGCTAAATGAAAAACTGTTTTTT.

This chain uses TRBV5-5 with TRBJ1-3; 10 nucleotides align to TRBD1. Germline trimming cut 3 bases from V and 2 bases from J; bases unmatched to any gene: 2. Germline V gives CDR1 SGHKS, CDR2 YYEKEE (reference sequence). The CDR3 is 15 amino acids. The CDR3 region has the DNA TGTGCCAGCAGCTGGGGGACAGGGGCTGGAAACACCATATATTTT. It codes for CASSWGTGAGNTIYF.

The chain joins TRBV7-9 to TRBJ2-5; 9 bases map to TRBD1. V dropped 1 base and J dropped 5; count of bases not matched to a gene: 8. Germline CDR1 and CDR2: SEHNR and FQNEAQ (reference sequence). CDR3 length: 16 amino acids. CDR3 DNA: TGTGCCAGCAGCTTAGTGGGGTCCGGGACAGGGGAGACCCAGTACTTC. This gives the protein CASSLVGSGTGETQYF.

The rearrangement links TRBV18 to TRBJ2-4; a weak D match, TRBD2 (5 bases). This CDR3 comprises 15 residues. V was pared by 2 bases and J by 8 bases, with 16 bases between. Germline V lookup: CDR1 KGHSH, CDR2 LQKENI. The CDR3 nucleotides are TGTGCCAGCTCACCATATAAACCCCCAGCGGACATTCAGTACTTC. This codes for CASSPYKPPADIQYF.

The rearrangement uses TRBV5-6 and TRBJ2-7; the match to TRBD1 covers 8 bases. The CDR3 is 13 residues long. Per germline, CDR1 SGHDT and CDR2 YYEEEE. Trimming cost V 4 bases and J 3 bases; bases outside gene matches: 3. The CDR3 sequence: CASSRGQDYEQYF. The CDR3 DNA reads TGTGCCAGCAGCCGGGGACAGGACTACGAGCAGTACTTC. The full variable domain, completed using reference TRBV5-6 and TRBJ2-7, is DAGVTQSPTHLIKTRGQQVTLRCSPKSGHDTVSWYQQALGQGPQFIFQYYEEEERQRGNFPDRFSGHQFPNYSSELNVNALLLGDSALYLCASSRGQDYEQYFGPGTRLTVT.

As DNA, the CDR3 is TGTGCCAGCAGCCCGACAGGGGGTGTCCACGAGCAGTACTTC. As protein: CASSPTGGVHEQYF. The rearrangement links TRBV11-2 to TRBJ2-7, with 9 bases fitting TRBD1. Losses at the gene ends were 5 bases for V and 5 bases for J; bases not matched to a gene: 7. This CDR3 has 14 residues. Germline-derived CDR1 and CDR2 are SGHAT and FQNNGV.

The rearrangement joins TRBV27 to TRBJ1-1; no reliable D call. Germline values: CDR1 MNHEY, CDR2 SMNVEV (reference sequence). Deletions cut 8 bases from V and 2 bases from J, with 12 bases between. This CDR3 is built from 13 residues. CDR3 DNA: TGTGCCAGCCGACTAACCCTCAACACTGAAGCTTTCTTT. Translation gives CASRLTLNTEAFF.

The rearrangement links TRBV3-1 (or the pseudogene TRBV3-2) to TRBJ1-1; D gene unclear. Germline loops: CDR1 LGHDT, CDR2 YNNKEL (reference sequence). This CDR3 spans 13 amino acids. Trimming left V 2 bases short and J 1 base short, with 5 bases between. CDR3 DNA sequence: TGTGCCAGCAGCCAATACAAGAACACTGAAGCTTTCTTT. Translating gives CASSQYKNTEAFF.

The genes are TRBV18 and TRBJ1-4, with no clear D. Per the germline V gene, CDR1 is KGHSH and CDR2 is LQKENI. Trimming shortened V by 3 bases and J by 0 bases, and 8 bases separated the two germline ends. This CDR3 is built from 15 residues. CDR3: CASSPTGSTNEKLFF. The DNA of the CDR3 is TGTGCCAGCTCACCGACCGGGTCAACTAATGAAAAACTGTTTTTT. Combining the CDR3 with reference TRBV18 and TRBJ1-4 gives the whole variable domain NAGVMQNPRHLVRRRGQEARLRCSPMKGHSHVYWYRQLPEEGLKFMVYLQKENIIDESGMPKERFSAEFPKEGPSILRIQQVVRGDSAAYFCASSPTGSTNEKLFFGSGTQLSVL.

This chain uses TRBV6-5 with TRBJ1-1, with D perhaps matching TRBD1 (6 bases). This CDR3 has 15 residues. Germline V gene sequence: CDR1 MNHEY, CDR2 SVGAGI. Deletions cut 5 bases from V and 1 base from J, with 14 bases between. CDR3 nucleotides: TGTGCCAGCAGTAGACAGGAGTTGGGGAACACTGAAGCTTTCTTT. Translating gives CASSRQELGNTEAFF.

This rearrangement joins TRBV19 to TRBJ2-1; tentative D call: TRBD2 (6 bases). The CDR3 has 18 residues. Germline values: CDR1 LNHDA, CDR2 SQIVND (reference sequence). V gave up 6 bases and J gave up 0 bases, with 21 bases separating them. The CDR3 protein is CASRGNLGAGSSYNEQFF. CDR3 nucleotide sequence: TGTGCCAGTAGAGGAAACCTAGGTGCCGGGAGCTCCTACAATGAGCAGTTCTTC.